Below are 22 T cell receptor beta chains sequenced from a single sample in a study of blood T cell repertoires in COVID-19. Only in-frame clones appear in the TCRdb table, and some are missing; sequencing was by immunoSEQ multiplex PCR. The sample records over 350,000 clones, approximately 87% being singletons. Source material: PBMCs or T cells enriched from blood (not recorded which). These TCRs come from a woman in her forties or fifties who had recovered from COVID-19.

The chain recombines TRBV12-3 or TRBV12-4 with TRBJ1-2; D is unresolved. This CDR3 comprises 13 residues. V was cut by 5 bases and J by 2 bases, with 9 bases left in between. The CDR3 region is CASSPTANYGYTF. The CDR3 nucleotides are TGTGCCAGCAGTCCAACAGCAAACTATGGCTACACCTTC.

The V call is TRBV24-1, the J call TRBJ1-2, with D unresolved. This CDR3 region has 13 residues. Trimming removed 5 bases at V and 5 bases at J, with 11 bases between. Germline CDR1 reads KGHDR; CDR2 reads SFDVKD. As DNA, the CDR3 is TGTGCCACCAGTGGGGGAGGACCATATGGCTACACCTTC. Its translation is CATSGGGPYGYTF.

The J gene is TRBJ2-2, the V gene TRBV11-2; 14 bases agree with TRBD2. This CDR3 region has 19 residues. V lost 6 bases and J lost 3; bases outside the gene matches: 12. Germline CDR1 SGHAT, CDR2 FQNNGV. The CDR3 protein is CASSPPTSGGARYTGELFF. CDR3 in DNA: TGTGCCAGCAGTCCACCGACTAGCGGGGGGGCGAGGTACACCGGGGAGCTGTTTTTT.

V is TRBV2 and J is TRBJ2-1; TRBD2 aligns across 12 bases. CDR3 length equals 21 residues. V dropped 3 bases and J dropped 3; count of bases not matched to a gene: 18. CDR1 is SNHLY and CDR2 is FYNNEI in the germline V gene. The CDR3 is CASSDRSGGLAGGRNYNEQFF. The CDR3 nucleotides read TGTGCCAGCAGTGACCGTTCGGGCGGGCTAGCGGGGGGGCGCAACTACAATGAGCAGTTCTTC.

This sequence joins TRBV7-2 and TRBJ1-5; 9 bases align to TRBD1. Germline V gene sequence: CDR1 SGHTA, CDR2 FQGNSA. The CDR3 loop spans 14 amino acids. After removal of 4 bases from V and 7 bases from J, the junction contained 5 bases not matched to a gene. In nucleotides, the CDR3 is TGTGCCAGCAGCTCAAACAGGGGGCCACAGCCCCAGCATTTT. The encoded protein is CASSSNRGPQPQHF.

This clone was picked up a small number of times. The gene calls are TRBV4-2 and TRBJ1-1; maybe TRBD1 (6 bases). Trimming cost V 0 bases and J 3 bases, with 11 bases left between them. There are 15 residues in the CDR3. Germline assignment: CDR1 LGHNA and CDR2 YNFKEQ. The CDR3 protein is CASSQDIQGYTEAFF. In nucleotides, the CDR3 is TGTGCCAGCAGCCAAGATATACAGGGCTACACTGAAGCTTTCTTT.

The rearrangement uses TRBV27 and TRBJ1-1, with 10 bases aligning to TRBD1. The CDR3 has 16 amino acids. Germline trimming cut 3 bases from V and 5 bases from J; bases unmatched to any gene: 9. Germline CDR1 MNHEY, CDR2 SMNVEV (reference sequence). CDR3 sequence (DNA): TGTGCCAGCAGTTTCCGACAGGGGGCTCCGACAACTGAAGCTTTCTTT. Translated: CASSFRQGAPTTEAFF.

J is TRBJ2-2 and V is TRBV7-9; tentative D call: TRBD1 (6 bases). The CDR3 is 15 residues long. V shed 5 bases and J shed 0 bases, with 10 bases lying between them. Germline V gene data show CDR1 as SEHNR and CDR2 as FQNEAQ (reference sequence). The CDR3 region is CASSQGTPNTGELFF. CDR3 DNA: TGTGCCAGCAGCCAGGGGACACCGAACACCGGGGAGCTGTTTTTT.

The chain carries TRBV12-3 or TRBV12-4 and TRBJ2-1, with a possible D match to TRBD1 (6 bases). The CDR3 contains 13 residues. V lost 6 bases to trimming and J lost 6 bases, with 12 bases between them. CDR3 DNA sequence: TGTGCCAGCAGCCCACAGGGTACCAATGAGCAGTTCTTC. It specifies CASSPQGTNEQFF.

Notes on this clone: At one of its ends the junction is not consistent with the germline gene, which may arise from a read error. The chain links TRBV19 to TRBJ2-1, with TRBD2 matching over 7 bases. The CDR3 length is 10 residues. Germline CDR1 and CDR2: LNHDA and SQIVND (reference sequence). CDR3 coding DNA: TGTGCCAGTAGTGGGAGGGAGGAAGTCTTC. This encodes CASSGREEVF. Full variable domain (rest looked up from reference TRBV19 and TRBJ2-1): DGGITQSPKYLFRKEGQNVTLSCEQNLNHDAMYWYRQDPGQGLRLIYYSQIVNDFQKGDIAEGYSVSREKKESFPLTVTSAQKNPTAFYLCASSGREEVFGPGTRLTVL.

V gene TRBV24-1 combines with J gene TRBJ2-7, with TRBD2 as a possible D gene (6 bases). V lost 4 bases and J 3 bases, leaving 9 bases between the germline ends. This CDR3 is 13 amino acids long. Germline CDR1 and CDR2: KGHDR and SFDVKD. CDR3 sequence reads: CATSDRDFYEQYF. The DNA of the CDR3 is TGTGCCACCAGTGACAGGGACTTCTACGAGCAGTACTTC.

This clone occurred a few times. The chain carries TRBV10-3 and TRBJ1-2; D is possibly TRBD1 (5 bases). The CDR3 has 13 residues. The V end was cut by 3 bases, the J end by 4 bases, with 9 bases between. Germline CDR1 and CDR2: ENHRY and SYGVKD. DNA for the CDR3: TGTGCCATCAGTGACAGGGAAAGCTATGGCTACACCTTC. Amino acids: CAISDRESYGYTF.

The V and J genes are TRBV4-3 and TRBJ2-5, with 13 bases that match TRBD2. Germline CDR1 and CDR2: LGHNA and YSLEER. V shed 3 bases and J 0 bases; nucleotides not matched to a gene: 1. This CDR3 spans 16 amino acids. The CDR3 region is CASSQGLAGNQETQYF. CDR3 DNA: TGCGCCAGCAGCCAGGGACTAGCGGGGAACCAAGAGACCCAGTACTTC.

J is TRBJ2-7 and V is TRBV2; TRBD1 matches at 7 bases. The V gene's germline CDR1 is SNHLY and CDR2 FYNNEI. This CDR3 is built from 15 residues. V was pared by 5 bases and J by 2 bases, with 9 bases of the junction left unmatched. The DNA for the CDR3 is TGTGCCAGCAGTTCCGTCTGGGACAGTCCCTACGAGCAGTACTTC. This encodes CASSSVWDSPYEQYF.

The chain has TRBV6-2 or TRBV6-3 and TRBJ1-5; 7 bases line up with TRBD1. Per germline, CDR1 MNHEY and CDR2 SVGEGT. There are 13 residues in the CDR3. Trimming cost V 4 bases and J 5 bases; bases outside gene matches: 2. DNA for the CDR3: TGTGCCAGCAGTTTACAGGGGTATCAGCCCCAGCATTTT. Translated: CASSLQGYQPQHF.

CDR3 protein: CASSLSGTGGEKLFF. CDR3 bases: TGTGCCAGCAGCTTGTCCGGGACAGGGGGTGAAAAACTGTTTTTT. The J gene is TRBJ1-4, the V gene TRBV7-2; 11 bases fit TRBD1. CDR1 SGHTA and CDR2 FQGNSA come from the germline V gene. V gave up 3 bases and J gave up 7 bases; unmatched junction bases: 4. The CDR3 spans 15 residues.

This chain uses TRBV7-2 with TRBJ2-7, with D maybe TRBD1 (6 bases). The germline CDR1 and CDR2 sequences are SGHTA and FQGNSA. Trimming removed 4 bases from V and 0 bases from J, with 19 bases in between. The CDR3 has 17 residues. The CDR3: CASSYRTGTDSSYEQYF. The CDR3 nucleotides read TGTGCCAGCAGCTACCGAACTGGGACGGACAGCTCCTACGAGCAGTACTTC.

A single count supports this clone. The chain combines TRBV7-9 with TRBJ1-1; TRBD1 agrees at 7 bases. With V trimmed by 2 bases and J by 1 base, 4 bases remained unmatched. The CDR3 is made up of 15 amino acids. Germline V gene data show CDR1 as SEHNR and CDR2 as FQNEAQ (reference sequence). Written as DNA, the CDR3 is TGTGCCAGCAGCTTACCCGGGACAGCGAACACTGAAGCTTTCTTT. Translated: CASSLPGTANTEAFF.

The rearrangement links TRBV7-9 to TRBJ2-7; 9 bases agree with TRBD1. Germline assignment: CDR1 SEHNR and CDR2 FQNEAQ (reference sequence). The CDR3 length is 17 residues. V lost 4 bases to trimming and J lost 3 bases; unmatched junction nucleotides: 13. In DNA form, the CDR3 reads TGTGCCAGCAGCTCCACGCTCCCGGGACAGGGAGGCTACGAGCAGTACTTC. The encoded protein is CASSSTLPGQGGYEQYF.

The chain links TRBV7-2 to TRBJ2-2; 12 bases are shared with TRBD1. Germline V gene sequence: CDR1 SGHTA, CDR2 FQGNSA. The CDR3 has 16 amino acids. V lost 5 bases to trimming and J lost 6 bases; unmatched junction nucleotides: 7. Here the CDR3 reads CASSGTGGSLPGELFF. CDR3 bases: TGTGCCAGCAGCGGGACAGGGGGCAGTTTACCCGGGGAGCTGTTTTTT.

The rearrangement joins TRBV5-6 to TRBJ2-7; 8 nucleotides match TRBD1. The germline V gene encodes CDR1 SGHDT and CDR2 YYEEEE. CDR3 length equals 15 residues. The J segment lost 5 bases and the V segment lost 4 bases, leaving 11 bases of the junction unmatched. The CDR3 protein is CASSRAGTGLDEQYF. CDR3 nucleotide sequence: TGTGCCAGCAGCAGGGCCGGGACAGGCCTTGACGAGCAGTACTTC.

This clone was seen a single time. Other DNA variants within this sample encode the same CDR3. The chain recombines TRBV2 with TRBJ1-3; tentative D call: TRBD1 (6 bases). This CDR3 has 14 residues. Trimming took off 5 bases at V and 1 base at J, with 9 bases between the two ends. The germline V gene encodes CDR1 SNHLY and CDR2 FYNNEI. CDR3 sequence (DNA): TGTGCCAGCAGTCAACAGGGTTCTGGAAACACCATATATTTT. As protein: CASSQQGSGNTIYF.